This T cell receptor (beta chain) originates from a study of T-cell reconstitution after alpha-beta-depleted transplantation in children. Preparing the TCRbeta library involved the use of unique molecular identifiers. TCRdb reprocessed the PCR reads via MiXCR and lists one record per CDR3 protein. The sample consists of a few hundred thousand distinct CDR3 sequences, 20% to 30% of them appearing once. Notes on this clonotype: Antigen unknown.

Findings and limits, study-wide: In some patients, recipient T cells and intrathymic progenitors surviving conditioning explained high day-60 diversity. As was reported, about two months after transplant, alpha-beta T cells came from several hundred expanded graft clones. Fresh T-cell production supplied most of the T-cell counts and diversity seen one year after transplant.

This CDR3 spans 14 amino acids. After removal of 7 bases from V and 7 bases from J, the junction contained 11 bases not matched to a gene. The specimen was PBMCs, collected before TCRalphabeta/CD19-depleted stem cell transplant. This TCR was recovered from a boy under two years old with Wiskott-Aldrich syndrome, due to receive a stem cell transplant. The rearrangement links TRBV12-3 or TRBV12-4 to TRBJ2-5; 8 bases are a match to TRBD1. The CDR3 is CASTFRGQSATQYF. CDR3 in DNA: TGTGCCAGCACCTTCAGGGGGCAAAGTGCGACCCAGTACTTC.